Listed below are T cell receptor beta chains from one sample, sequenced in a study of PD-1 blockade in classical Hodgkin lymphoma. This table comes from immunoSEQ multiplex PCR, and its TCRdb copy is limited to in-frame clones, with some not included. In the table there are about 8,400 clones, around 84% of which are singletons. The source was CD8+ T cells from blood, collected before the fourth cycle of nivolumab. The receptors were gathered from a human donor with classical Hodgkin lymphoma. The CDR3 runs from the conserved cysteine through the conserved F or W. The D gene is left open where the match is weak. Clone size is not always given. Where it is, it says once, few, many or a class for expanded clones.

v_call: TRBV2; clone_size: -; d_call: -; j_call: TRBJ1-3; cdr3_nt: TGTGCCAGCAGTGAATTTGCGGGCCTTAGTGCAGGAAACACCATATATTTT; cdr3_aa: CASSEFAGLSAGNTIYF
v_call: TRBV15; clone_size: -; d_call: -; j_call: TRBJ1-5; cdr3_nt: TGTGCCACCAGCAGAGAGAATCAGCCCCAGCATTTT; cdr3_aa: CATSRENQPQHF
v_call: TRBV11-2; clone_size: once; d_call: -; j_call: TRBJ1-5; cdr3_nt: TGTGCCAGCAGCTGGACTGTGAATCAGCCCCAGCATTTT; cdr3_aa: CASSWTVNQPQHF
v_call: TRBV5-4; clone_size: -; d_call: -; j_call: TRBJ2-2; cdr3_nt: TGTGCCAGCGGCCCTGGCAACACCGGGGAGCTGTTTTTT; cdr3_aa: CASGPGNTGELFF
v_call: TRBV29-1; clone_size: -; d_call: -; j_call: TRBJ1-2; cdr3_nt: TGCAGCGTGCCCGGGGCCCCATATGGCTACACCTTC; cdr3_aa: CSVPGAPYGYTF
v_call: TRBV7-8; clone_size: -; d_call: -; j_call: TRBJ1-2; cdr3_nt: TGTGCCAGCAGCTTCGACAGGCTTACCCTCTATGGCTACACCTTC; cdr3_aa: CASSFDRLTLYGYTF
v_call: TRBV5-8; clone_size: -; d_call: -; j_call: TRBJ1-6; cdr3_nt: TGTGCCAGCAGCCCCGACAGGTTGAATTCACCCCTCCACTTT; cdr3_aa: CASSPDRLNSPLHF
v_call: TRBV29-1; clone_size: -; d_call: -; j_call: TRBJ2-7; cdr3_nt: TGCAGCGGGGGGGAATCGGGGATCTCCTACGAGCAGTACTTC; cdr3_aa: CSGGESGISYEQYF
v_call: TRBV19; clone_size: -; d_call: -; j_call: TRBJ1-1; cdr3_nt: TGTGCCACCTGGGAGGAGACTGAAGCTTTCTTT; cdr3_aa: CATWEETEAFF
v_call: TRBV2; clone_size: -; d_call: -; j_call: TRBJ2-5; cdr3_nt: TGTGCCAGCAGTGACTCGAACAGGGAGGGAGAGACCCAGTACTTC; cdr3_aa: CASSDSNREGETQYF
v_call: TRBV30; clone_size: -; d_call: -; j_call: TRBJ2-7; cdr3_nt: TGTGCCTGGATCGGGGATACCTACGAGCAGTACTTC; cdr3_aa: CAWIGDTYEQYF
v_call: TRBV29-1; clone_size: -; d_call: -; j_call: TRBJ1-5; cdr3_nt: TGCAGTGTCCCAGGGGGCAATCAGCCCCAGCATTTT; cdr3_aa: CSVPGGNQPQHF
v_call: TRBV19; clone_size: -; d_call: -; j_call: TRBJ2-7; cdr3_nt: TGTGCCAGTAGTATATCCAGGGCCGACGTCTACGAGCAGTACTTC; cdr3_aa: CASSISRADVYEQYF
v_call: TRBV19; clone_size: -; d_call: -; j_call: TRBJ1-2; cdr3_nt: TGTGCCAGTAGTATATTTGGTCTTGTTGGCTACACCTTC; cdr3_aa: CASSIFGLVGYTF
v_call: TRBV7-2; clone_size: -; d_call: -; j_call: TRBJ1-6; cdr3_nt: TGTGCCAGCAAACCCGGTAGTGAATCCTTCTATAATTCACCCCTCCACTTT; cdr3_aa: CASKPGSESFYNSPLHF
v_call: TRBV29-1; clone_size: -; d_call: -; j_call: TRBJ2-1; cdr3_nt: TGCAGCGTATCCGCGTCCCAGGGCAATGAGCAGTTCTTC; cdr3_aa: CSVSASQGNEQFF
v_call: TRBV6-5; clone_size: -; d_call: -; j_call: TRBJ1-1; cdr3_nt: TGTGCCAGCAGTTGGGGGGGGAGCACTGAAGCTTTCTTT; cdr3_aa: CASSWGGSTEAFF
v_call: TRBV27; clone_size: -; d_call: TRBD1; j_call: TRBJ1-2; cdr3_nt: TGTGCCAGCAGTTCCATCCCTCGGGACAGCAACGGCTACACCTTC; cdr3_aa: CASSSIPRDSNGYTF
v_call: TRBV5-1; clone_size: -; d_call: TRBD1; j_call: TRBJ2-7; cdr3_nt: TGCGCCAGCAACTCCGGGACAGACTACGAGCAGTACTTC; cdr3_aa: CASNSGTDYEQYF
v_call: TRBV11-3; clone_size: -; d_call: -; j_call: TRBJ2-5; cdr3_nt: TGTGCCAGCAGCTTAAAGCCAGGGACAATGGCTAAGACCCAGTACTTC; cdr3_aa: CASSLKPGTMAKTQYF
v_call: TRBV6-5; clone_size: -; d_call: -; j_call: TRBJ2-5; cdr3_nt: TGTGCCAGCAGTTACGCCCCTTGGGTAGCGCAAGAGACCCAGTACTTC; cdr3_aa: CASSYAPWVAQETQYF
v_call: TRBV10-3; clone_size: -; d_call: TRBD1; j_call: TRBJ2-7; cdr3_nt: TGTGCCATTCGGCGGCGGACAGGGGGCTACGAGCAGTACTTC; cdr3_aa: CAIRRRTGGYEQYF
v_call: TRBV19; clone_size: -; d_call: TRBD1; j_call: TRBJ2-7; cdr3_nt: TGTGCCAGTAGTATAGGACAGGGGAACTACGAGCAGTACTTC; cdr3_aa: CASSIGQGNYEQYF
v_call: TRBV7-8; clone_size: -; d_call: -; j_call: TRBJ1-5; cdr3_nt: TGTGCCAGCAGCTTAGAATGGGGGGAGGGCCAGCCCCAGCATTTT; cdr3_aa: CASSLEWGEGQPQHF
v_call: TRBV11-2; clone_size: -; d_call: -; j_call: TRBJ1-1; cdr3_nt: TGTGCCAGCAGCTCCACGCAGGGGATGAACACTGAAGCTTTCTTT; cdr3_aa: CASSSTQGMNTEAFF
v_call: TRBV7-9; clone_size: -; d_call: -; j_call: TRBJ1-5; cdr3_nt: TGTGCCAGCAGCTTGGTGGGGGCAGGTGTTAGCAATCAGCCCCAGCATTTT; cdr3_aa: CASSLVGAGVSNQPQHF
v_call: TRBV5-4; clone_size: -; d_call: TRBD2; j_call: TRBJ2-3; cdr3_nt: TGTGCCAGCAGCTCCAGGTGGAGCGGGGGAGGCGTAGATACGCAGTATTTT; cdr3_aa: CASSSRWSGGGVDTQYF
v_call: TRBV5-1; clone_size: -; d_call: -; j_call: TRBJ1-3; cdr3_nt: TGCGCCAGCAGCCCTACGTGGGGGCTAGGAAACACCATATATTTT; cdr3_aa: CASSPTWGLGNTIYF